This T cell receptor (beta chain) came from a study of blood T cell repertoires in COVID-19. Study overall: Samples taken during acute and convalescent COVID-19 were collected in the United States, Italy and Spain.

The age range of participants was about 18 to 90 years, with residence in around 22 US areas. Which cohort a participant joined came from the clinical history participants gave. Per the study methods: For nucleated cells, counts were estimated from reference gene primer amplification. Profiling relied on immunoSEQ multiplex PCR, and the TCRdb table lists in-frame clones only, not all of them. The V and J calls and clone size come from that table; D and trimming were worked out from the DNA. Here the sample spans roughly 200,000 clones, about 85% being singletons. The V end was cut by 5 bases, the J end by 4 bases, with 15 bases between. Germline V gene data show CDR1 as MGHRA and CDR2 as YSYEKL. CDR3 length equals 15 residues.

This sequence was found in a man aged 35 to 55 who had recovered from COVID-19. The specimen was PBMCs or T cells enriched from blood (not recorded which). The chain recombines TRBV4-1 with TRBJ1-5; D remains ambiguous. CDR3 nucleotide sequence: TGCGCCAGCAGCGTACGGTGGGCCGAAAATCAGCCCCAGCATTTT. Protein product: CASSVRWAENQPQHF.